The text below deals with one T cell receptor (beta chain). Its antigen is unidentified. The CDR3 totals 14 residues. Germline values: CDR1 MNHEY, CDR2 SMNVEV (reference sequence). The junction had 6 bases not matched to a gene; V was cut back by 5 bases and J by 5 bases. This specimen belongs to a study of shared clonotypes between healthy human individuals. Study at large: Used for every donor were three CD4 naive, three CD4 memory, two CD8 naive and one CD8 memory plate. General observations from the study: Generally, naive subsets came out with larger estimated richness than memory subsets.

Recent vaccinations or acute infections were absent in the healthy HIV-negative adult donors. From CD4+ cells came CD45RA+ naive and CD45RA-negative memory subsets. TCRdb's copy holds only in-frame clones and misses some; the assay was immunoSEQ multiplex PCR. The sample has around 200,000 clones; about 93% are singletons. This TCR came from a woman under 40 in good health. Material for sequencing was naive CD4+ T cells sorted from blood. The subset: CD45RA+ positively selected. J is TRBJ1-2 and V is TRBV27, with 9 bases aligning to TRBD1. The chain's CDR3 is CASSGPGTGYGYTF. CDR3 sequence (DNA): TGTGCCAGCAGTGGACCCGGGACAGGGTATGGCTACACCTTC.